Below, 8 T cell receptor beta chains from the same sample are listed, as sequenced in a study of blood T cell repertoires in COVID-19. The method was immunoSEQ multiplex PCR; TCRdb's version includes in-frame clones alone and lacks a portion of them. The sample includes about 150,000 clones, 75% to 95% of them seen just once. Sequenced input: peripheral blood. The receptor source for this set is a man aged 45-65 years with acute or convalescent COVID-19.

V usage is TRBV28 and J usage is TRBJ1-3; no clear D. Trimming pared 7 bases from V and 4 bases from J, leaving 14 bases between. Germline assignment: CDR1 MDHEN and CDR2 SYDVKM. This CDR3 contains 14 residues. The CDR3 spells CASISDSTGNTIYF. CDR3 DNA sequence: TGTGCCAGCATCTCGGACTCTACAGGAAACACCATATATTTT.

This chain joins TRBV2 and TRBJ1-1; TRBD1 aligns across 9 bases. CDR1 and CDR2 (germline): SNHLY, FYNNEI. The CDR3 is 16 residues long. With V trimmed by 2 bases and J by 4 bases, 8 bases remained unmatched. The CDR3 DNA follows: TGTGCCAGCAGTGAATGGGTCACAGGGGGCCGCACTGAAGCTTTCTTT. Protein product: CASSEWVTGGRTEAFF.

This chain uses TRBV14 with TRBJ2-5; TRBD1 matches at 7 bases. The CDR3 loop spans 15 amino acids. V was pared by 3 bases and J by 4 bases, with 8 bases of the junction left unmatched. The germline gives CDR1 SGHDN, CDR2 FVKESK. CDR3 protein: CASSHGQVRGETQYF. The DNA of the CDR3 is TGTGCCAGCAGCCATGGACAGGTCAGGGGAGAGACCCAGTACTTC.

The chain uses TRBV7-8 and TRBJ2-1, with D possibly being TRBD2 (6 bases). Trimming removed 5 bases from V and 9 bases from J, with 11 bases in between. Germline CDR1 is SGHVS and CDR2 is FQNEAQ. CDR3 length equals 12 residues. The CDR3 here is CASSPGLTEQFF. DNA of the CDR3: TGTGCCAGCAGCCCAGGACTAACTGAGCAGTTCTTC.

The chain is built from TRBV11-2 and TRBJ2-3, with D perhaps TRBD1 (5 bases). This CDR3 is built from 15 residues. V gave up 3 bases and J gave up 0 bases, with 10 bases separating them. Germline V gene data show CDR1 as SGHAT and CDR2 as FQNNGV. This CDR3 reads CASSFGSGSTDTQYF. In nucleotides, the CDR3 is TGTGCCAGCAGCTTTGGGTCAGGGAGCACAGATACGCAGTATTTT.

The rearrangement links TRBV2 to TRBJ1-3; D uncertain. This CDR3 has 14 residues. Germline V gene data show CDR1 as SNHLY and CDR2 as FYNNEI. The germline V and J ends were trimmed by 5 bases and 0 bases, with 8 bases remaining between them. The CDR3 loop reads CASSLTVSGNTIYF. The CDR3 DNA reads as TGTGCCAGCAGTTTAACGGTCTCTGGAAACACCATATATTTT.

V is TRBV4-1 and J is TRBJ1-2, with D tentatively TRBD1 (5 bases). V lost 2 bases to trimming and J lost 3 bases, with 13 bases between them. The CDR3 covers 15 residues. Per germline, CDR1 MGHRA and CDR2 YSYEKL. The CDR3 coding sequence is TGCGCCAGCAGCCAAAGGCCAGGGTCGGACTATGGCTACACCTTC. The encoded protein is CASSQRPGSDYGYTF.

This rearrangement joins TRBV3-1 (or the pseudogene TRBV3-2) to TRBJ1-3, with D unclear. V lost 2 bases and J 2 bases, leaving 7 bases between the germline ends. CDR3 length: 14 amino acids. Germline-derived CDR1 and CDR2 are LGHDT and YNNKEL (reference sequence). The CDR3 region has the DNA TGTGCCAGCAGCCAACAGGAGGCTGGAAACACCATATATTTT. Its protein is CASSQQEAGNTIYF.